This T cell receptor (beta chain) is from a study of cytomegalovirus exposure and HLA in healthy donors. Study results and limitations: Sequencing depth across donors, presence/absence analyses assumed, was roughly uniform. Information on immune exposure was restricted to one variable (CMV serostatus).

Remarks on this clone: As yet, its antigen is unknown.

The V segment lost 5 bases and the J segment 5 bases; nucleotides outside the gene matches: 3. The CDR3 contains 14 residues. In germline, CDR1 is SGHTA, CDR2 FQGTGA. Use of 60 Vbeta and 13 Jbeta primers characterized the PCR. Sequencing used immunoSEQ multiplex PCR; TCRdb keeps in-frame clones, though not all of them. The sample lists fewer than 150,000 clones; around 78% were seen once. V and J are TRBV7-3 and TRBJ1-6; 7 bases are shared with TRBD1. The sample comprised PBMCs. The origin of this receptor is a woman aged 40-49 years in good health and CMV-seropositive. CDR3 sequence reads: CASSPGTDNSPLHF. The CDR3 DNA sequence: TGTGCCAGCAGCCCGGGGACAGATAATTCACCCCTCCACTTT.